The 12 T cell receptor beta chains below all came from one sample that was sequenced in a study of identical twins. One entry per CDR3 protein, called by TCRdb with MiXCR from the 5' RACE reads. The table lists about 900,000 distinct CDR3 sequences, 9% to 15% of them singletons. These records were also assigned to another study, of yellow fever vaccine responses in identical twins.

Sequencing was carried out using PBMCs. The receptor source for this set is a young woman in good health.

The V call is TRBV15, the J call TRBJ2-4, with TRBD1 matching over 9 bases. The V gene's germline CDR1 is LNHNV and CDR2 YYDKDF (reference sequence). Trimming cost V 3 bases and J 9 bases; bases outside gene matches: 12. The CDR3 sequence is 16 residues long. The CDR3 DNA reads TGTGCCACCAGCAGGGAAGGCCGGGACAGGGAAAGCATTCAGTACTTC. It specifies CATSREGRDRESIQYF.

This clonotype was seen a handful of times. This sequence joins TRBV12-3 or TRBV12-4 and TRBJ2-3; 9 bases match TRBD2. The V gene end was trimmed by 8 bases and the J gene end by 4 bases; junction bases not matched to a gene: 13. This CDR3 region has 16 residues. CDR3 sequence: CASRKNSGSRPDTQYF. In DNA, the CDR3 is TGTGCCAGCCGCAAAAATAGCGGGAGCCGGCCAGATACGCAGTATTTT.

This clonotype has a handful of counts. V and J are TRBV7-9 and TRBJ2-2; D unresolved. The CDR3 runs 13 residues. V dropped 2 bases and J dropped 5 bases, with 6 bases sitting between them. Germline CDR1 is SEHNR and CDR2 is FQNEAQ (reference sequence). As DNA, the CDR3 is TGTGCCAGCAGCTTACTTCAGACCGGGGAGCTGTTTTTT. Amino acid sequence: CASSLLQTGELFF.

The CDR3 nucleotides are TGTGCCAGCAGCGCGACAGGGGGCGCTTACTATGGCTACACCTTC. Translated, it gives CASSATGGAYYGYTF. V usage is TRBV7-9 and J usage is TRBJ1-2; 10 bases agree with TRBD1. V shed 5 bases, J shed 3 bases, and the junction held 6 bases outside the gene matches. CDR1 SEHNR and CDR2 FQNEAQ come from the germline V gene (reference sequence). This CDR3 is 15 amino acids long.

The table lists this clonotype with a few counts. V is TRBV2 and J is TRBJ1-6, with D perhaps matching TRBD1 (6 bases). Trimming left V 6 bases short and J 4 bases short, with 10 bases between. CDR1 and CDR2 from the germline V gene are SNHLY and FYNNEI. The length of the CDR3 is 14 residues. CDR3 in DNA: TGTGCCAGCAGGATGACAGGTTATAATTCACCCCTCCACTTT. Its protein is CASRMTGYNSPLHF.

The chain has TRBV6-2 or TRBV6-3 and TRBJ2-7; TRBD1 is a possible D gene (6 bases). Germline CDR1 is MNHEY and CDR2 is SVGEGT. The CDR3 is made up of 13 amino acids. V was shortened by 6 bases and J by 4 bases, with 13 bases between the two germline ends. CDR3 DNA sequence: TGTGCCAGCAGCAGACAGGCGATGTACGAGCAGTACGTC. Translation: CASSRQAMYEQYV.

This clonotype occurred many times. This chain uses TRBV12-3 or TRBV12-4 with TRBJ2-1; tentative D call: TRBD1 (5 bases). The CDR3 has 13 amino acids. V was clipped by 2 bases and J by 9 bases, with 11 bases between them. The CDR3 DNA reads TGTGCCAGCAGTTTACAGGATAGGGGTGAGCAGTTCTTC. It codes for CASSLQDRGEQFF.

This clonotype was seen a handful of times. The chain has TRBV20-1 and TRBJ2-1; no clear D. Germline CDR1 reads DFQATT; CDR2 reads SNEGSKA (reference sequence). The V and J ends lost 5 bases and 0 bases respectively, with 14 bases between them. The CDR3 runs 15 residues. The CDR3 nucleotides are TGCAGTGCTTCCCCGTTACCAAGCTCCTACAATGAGCAGTTCTTC. Encoded protein: CSASPLPSSYNEQFF.

This clonotype occurred many times. The CDR3 here is CASSLATPREQFF. For the CDR3, the DNA is TGTGCCAGTTCTCTGGCAACACCCCGTGAGCAGTTCTTC. The V call is TRBV7-9, the J call TRBJ2-1; D gene ambiguous. Trimming pared 9 bases from V and 9 bases from J, leaving 18 bases between. This CDR3 region has 13 residues. CDR1 and CDR2 (germline): SEHNR, FQNEAQ (reference sequence).

At least ten counts were recorded for this clonotype. The chain recombines TRBV12-3 or TRBV12-4 with TRBJ2-3; D not resolved. The ends were cut back, 6 bases at V and 6 bases at J, with 7 bases in the middle. This CDR3 has 11 amino acids. The CDR3 protein is CASSSVDTQYF. Here the CDR3 DNA reads TGTGCCAGCAGCAGCGTCGATACGCAGTATTTT.

The CDR3: CASSYYGPNTEAFF. CDR3 nucleotides: TGCGCCAGCAGCTACTATGGACCTAACACTGAAGCTTTCTTT. The chain carries TRBV5-1 and TRBJ1-1, with D unclear. V dropped 3 bases and J dropped 2 bases, with 11 bases sitting between them. The CDR3 sequence is 14 residues long. Germline CDR1 reads SGHRS; CDR2 reads YFSETQ.

This clonotype came up a few times. The chain uses TRBV12-3 or TRBV12-4 and TRBJ2-5; D is possibly TRBD2 (5 bases). With 2 bases removed from V and 2 bases from J, the gap between germline ends came to 6 bases. The CDR3 runs to 13 residues. The CDR3, as DNA: TGTGCCAGCAGTTTATTAGCGCAAGAGACCCAGTACTTC. It yields the protein CASSLLAQETQYF.